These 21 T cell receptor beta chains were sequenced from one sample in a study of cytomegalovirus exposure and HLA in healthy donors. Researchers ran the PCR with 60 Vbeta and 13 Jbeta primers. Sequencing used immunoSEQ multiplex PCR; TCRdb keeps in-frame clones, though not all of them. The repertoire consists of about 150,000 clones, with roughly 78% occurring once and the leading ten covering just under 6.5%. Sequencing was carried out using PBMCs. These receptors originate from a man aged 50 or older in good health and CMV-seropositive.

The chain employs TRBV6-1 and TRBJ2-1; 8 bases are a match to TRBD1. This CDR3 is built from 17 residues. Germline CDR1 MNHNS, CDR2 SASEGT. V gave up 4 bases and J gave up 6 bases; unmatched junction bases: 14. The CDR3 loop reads CASSGWTGLSVGNEQFF. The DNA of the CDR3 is TGTGCCAGCAGTGGGTGGACAGGGTTGTCCGTAGGCAATGAGCAGTTCTTC.

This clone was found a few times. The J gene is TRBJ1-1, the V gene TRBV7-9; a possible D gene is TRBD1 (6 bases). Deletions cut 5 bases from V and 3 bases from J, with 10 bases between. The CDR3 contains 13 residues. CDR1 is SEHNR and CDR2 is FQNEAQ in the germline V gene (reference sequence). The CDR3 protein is CASSLTGYTEAFF. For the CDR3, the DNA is TGTGCCAGCAGCCTAACAGGGTACACTGAAGCTTTCTTT.

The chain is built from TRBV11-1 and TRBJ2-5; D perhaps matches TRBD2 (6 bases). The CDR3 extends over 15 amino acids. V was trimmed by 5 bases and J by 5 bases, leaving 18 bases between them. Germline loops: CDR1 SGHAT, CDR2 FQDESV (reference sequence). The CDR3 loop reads CASSPRGGTRETQYF. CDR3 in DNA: TGTGCCAGCAGCCCGCGCGGAGGGACGCGGGAGACCCAGTACTTC.

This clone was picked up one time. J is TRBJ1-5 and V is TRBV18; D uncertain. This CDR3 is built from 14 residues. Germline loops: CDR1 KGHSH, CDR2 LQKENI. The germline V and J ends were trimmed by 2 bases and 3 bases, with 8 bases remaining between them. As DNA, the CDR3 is TGTGCCAGCTCACCAGGCCAGATCAATCAGCCCCAGCATTTT. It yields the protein CASSPGQINQPQHF.

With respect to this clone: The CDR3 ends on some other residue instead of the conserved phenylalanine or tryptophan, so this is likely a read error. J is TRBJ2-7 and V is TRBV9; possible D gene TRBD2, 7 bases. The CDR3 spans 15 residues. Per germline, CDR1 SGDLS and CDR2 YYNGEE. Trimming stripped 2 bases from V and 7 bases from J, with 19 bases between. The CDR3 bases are TGTGCCAGCAGCGTCCAAGGGGGGGCCAGGAGAGAGCAGTACCTC. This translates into CASSVQGGARREQYL.

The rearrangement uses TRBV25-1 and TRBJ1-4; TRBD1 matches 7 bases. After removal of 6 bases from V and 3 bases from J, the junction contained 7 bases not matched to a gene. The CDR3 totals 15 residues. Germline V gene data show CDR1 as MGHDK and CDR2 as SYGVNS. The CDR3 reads CASSHRGLANEKLFF. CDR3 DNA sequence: TGTGCCAGCAGCCACAGGGGTTTGGCTAATGAAAAACTGTTTTTT.

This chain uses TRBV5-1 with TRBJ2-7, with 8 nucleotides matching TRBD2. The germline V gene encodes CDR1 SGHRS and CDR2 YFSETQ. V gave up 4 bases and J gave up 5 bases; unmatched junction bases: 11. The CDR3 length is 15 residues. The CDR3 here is CASSAPSGSFNEQYF. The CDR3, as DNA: TGCGCCAGCAGCGCCCCCAGCGGGAGTTTTAACGAGCAGTACTTC.

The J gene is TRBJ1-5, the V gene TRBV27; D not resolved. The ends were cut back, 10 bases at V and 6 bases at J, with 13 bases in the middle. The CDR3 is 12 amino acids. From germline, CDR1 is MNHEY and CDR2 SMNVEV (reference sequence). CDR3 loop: CATDLPGQPQHF. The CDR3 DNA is TGTGCCACCGACTTGCCCGGTCAGCCCCAGCATTTT.

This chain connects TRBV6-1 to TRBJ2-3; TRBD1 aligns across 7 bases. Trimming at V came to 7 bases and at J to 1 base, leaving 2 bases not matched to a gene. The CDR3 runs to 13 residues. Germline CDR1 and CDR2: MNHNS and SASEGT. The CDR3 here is CASTGQRTDTQYF. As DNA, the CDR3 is TGTGCCAGCACGGGACAGCGCACAGATACGCAGTATTTT.

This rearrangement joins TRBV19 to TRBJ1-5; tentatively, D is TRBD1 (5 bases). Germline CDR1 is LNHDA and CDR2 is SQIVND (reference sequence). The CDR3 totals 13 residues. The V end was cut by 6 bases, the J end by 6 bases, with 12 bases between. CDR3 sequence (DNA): TGTGCCAGTAGCGACAGAGTGAGTCAGCCCCAGCATTTT. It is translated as CASSDRVSQPQHF.

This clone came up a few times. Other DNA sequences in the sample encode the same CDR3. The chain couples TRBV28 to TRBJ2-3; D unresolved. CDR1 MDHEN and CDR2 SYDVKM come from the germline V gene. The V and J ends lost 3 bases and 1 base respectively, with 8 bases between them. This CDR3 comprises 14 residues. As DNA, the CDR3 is TGTGCCAGCAGTTTCCTTTCGGGCACAGATACGCAGTATTTT. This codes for CASSFLSGTDTQYF. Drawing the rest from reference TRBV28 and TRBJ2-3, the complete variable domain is DVKVTQSSRYLVKRTGEKVFLECVQDMDHENMFWYRQDPGLGLRLIYFSYDVKMKEKGDIPEGYSVSREKKERFSLILESASTNQTSMYLCASSFLSGTDTQYFGPGTRLTVL.

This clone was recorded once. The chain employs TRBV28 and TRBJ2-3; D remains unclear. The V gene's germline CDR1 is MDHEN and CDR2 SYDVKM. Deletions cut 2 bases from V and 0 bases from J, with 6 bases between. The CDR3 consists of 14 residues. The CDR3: CASSLLRSTDTQYF. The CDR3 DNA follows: TGTGCCAGCAGTTTACTACGGAGCACAGATACGCAGTATTTT. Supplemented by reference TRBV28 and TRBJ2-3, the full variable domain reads DVKVTQSSRYLVKRTGEKVFLECVQDMDHENMFWYRQDPGLGLRLIYFSYDVKMKEKGDIPEGYSVSREKKERFSLILESASTNQTSMYLCASSLLRSTDTQYFGPGTRLTVL.

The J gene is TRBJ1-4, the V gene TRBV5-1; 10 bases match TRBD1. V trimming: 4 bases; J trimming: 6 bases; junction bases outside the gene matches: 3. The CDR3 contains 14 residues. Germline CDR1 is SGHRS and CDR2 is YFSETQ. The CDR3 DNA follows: TGCGCCAGCAGCACCGGGACAGGGGATGAAAAACTGTTTTTT. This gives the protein CASSTGTGDEKLFF.

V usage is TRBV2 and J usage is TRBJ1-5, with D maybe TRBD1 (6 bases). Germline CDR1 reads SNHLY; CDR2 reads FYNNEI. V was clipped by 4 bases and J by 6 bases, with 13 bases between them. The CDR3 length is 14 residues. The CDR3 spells CASSVGGRGQPQHF. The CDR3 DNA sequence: TGTGCCAGCAGTGTAGGGGGTAGGGGTCAGCCCCAGCATTTT.

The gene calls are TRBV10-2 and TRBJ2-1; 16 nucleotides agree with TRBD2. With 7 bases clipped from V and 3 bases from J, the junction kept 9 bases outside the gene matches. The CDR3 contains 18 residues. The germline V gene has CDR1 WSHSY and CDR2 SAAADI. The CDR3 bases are TGCGCCAGCAAGGGACTAGCGGGAGGGCCTAATAGCTACAATGAGCAGTTCTTC. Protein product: CASKGLAGGPNSYNEQFF.

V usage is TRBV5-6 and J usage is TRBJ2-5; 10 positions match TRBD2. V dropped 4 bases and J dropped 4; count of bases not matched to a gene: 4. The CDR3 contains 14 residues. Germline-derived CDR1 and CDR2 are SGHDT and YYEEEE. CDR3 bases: TGTGCCAGCAGCACGGGACTAGCGATAGAGACCCAGTACTTC. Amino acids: CASSTGLAIETQYF.

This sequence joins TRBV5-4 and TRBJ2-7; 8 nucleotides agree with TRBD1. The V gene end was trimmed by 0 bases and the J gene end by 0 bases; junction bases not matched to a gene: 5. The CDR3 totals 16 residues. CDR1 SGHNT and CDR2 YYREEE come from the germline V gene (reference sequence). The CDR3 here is CASSLAGGSYSYEQYF. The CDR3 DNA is TGTGCCAGCAGCTTGGCAGGGGGCTCCTACTCCTACGAGCAGTACTTC.

The CDR3 DNA reads TGCGCCAGCAGCTTACAGGGGGACTATGGCTACACCTTC. Translated, it gives CASSLQGDYGYTF. The chain has TRBV5-1 and TRBJ1-2, with 8 bases fitting TRBD1. Germline lookup yields CDR1 SGHRS and CDR2 YFSETQ. Trimming at V came to 2 bases and at J to 3 bases, leaving 0 bases not matched to a gene. This CDR3 region has 13 residues.

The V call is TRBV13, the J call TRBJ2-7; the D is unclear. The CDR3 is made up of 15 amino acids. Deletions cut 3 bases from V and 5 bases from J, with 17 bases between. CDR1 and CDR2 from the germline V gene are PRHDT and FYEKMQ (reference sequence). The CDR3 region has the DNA TGTGCCAGCAGCTTGGGTTCGGAGACCGAACACGAGCAGTACTTC. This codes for CASSLGSETEHEQYF.

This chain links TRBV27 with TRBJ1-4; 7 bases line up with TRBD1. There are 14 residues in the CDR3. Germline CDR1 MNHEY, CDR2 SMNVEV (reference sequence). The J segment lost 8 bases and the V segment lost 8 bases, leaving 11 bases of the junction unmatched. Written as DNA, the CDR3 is TGTGCCAGCTCGCTTCCGGGACAGCGAGAAAAACTGTTTTTT. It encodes CASSLPGQREKLFF.

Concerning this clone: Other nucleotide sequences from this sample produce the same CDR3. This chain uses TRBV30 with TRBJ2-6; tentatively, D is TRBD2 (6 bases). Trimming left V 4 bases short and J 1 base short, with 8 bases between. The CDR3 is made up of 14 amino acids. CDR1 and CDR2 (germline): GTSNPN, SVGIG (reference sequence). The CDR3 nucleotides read TGTGCCTGGAACCGGGGGTCTGGGGCCAACGTCCTGACTTTC. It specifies CAWNRGSGANVLTF.